This TCR beta chain was retrieved from a study of blood T cell repertoires in COVID-19. Assay used: immunoSEQ multiplex PCR; TCRdb lists only in-frame clones, some missing. Among fewer than 55,000 clones listed, roughly 70% were seen once. The CDR3 consists of 16 residues. V lost 2 bases, J lost 3 bases, and 16 bases lay in between. Germline CDR1 reads SGHTA; CDR2 reads FQGNSA. This sequence joins TRBV7-2 and TRBJ1-2; the D gene is possibly TRBD1 (6 bases). The receptor was derived from a woman between 70 and 85 years old with acute or convalescent COVID-19. The sequencing sample was made of peripheral blood. The CDR3 nucleotides are TGTGCCAGCAGCTTAACTCGCGGGGGCAGTGACTATGGCTACACCTTC. As protein: CASSLTRGGSDYGYTF.